This T cell receptor (beta chain) was sequenced during a study of quantifying T cell responses using KT2 cells. Overall study context: TCR alpha and beta constant-region primers primed reverse transcription of RNA. A predetermined fluorescence threshold ended the second PCR, run as a qPCR. The study, taken as a whole, reports: Very high KT2 spike-in numbers caused saturation in KT2 sequence detection. Counts of KT2 alpha and beta sequences rose linearly with the number of KT2 cells added.

Germline CDR1 reads SNHLY; CDR2 reads FYNNEI. The CDR3 consists of 13 residues. V was clipped by 10 bases and J by 7 bases, with 17 bases between them. The sample holds a few counts of this clonotype. The antigen is undetermined. Known numbers of the T cell clone KT2 were added to PBMC. A single-stranded UMI oligo with SP2 sequence was ligated to cDNA 3' ends. The first PCR ran 3 to 5 cycles with an equimolar RC1.1 and RC1.2 beta primer mix. TCRdb passed the UMI-ligation and nested PCR reads through MiXCR, listing each CDR3 protein once. Of fewer than 50,000 distinct CDR3 sequences listed, under 14% are singletons.

The clonotype originates from a human donor. V usage is TRBV2 and J usage is TRBJ2-1, with D uncertain. The sequenced sample consisted of PBMCs spiked with cells of the T cell clone KT2. CDR3 region: CAITPVFRNEQFF. The CDR3, as DNA: TGTGCCATCACACCGGTGTTTAGGAATGAGCAGTTCTTC. The variable domain in full, with the rest retrieved from reference TRBV2 and TRBJ2-1, is EPEVTQTPSHQVTQMGQEVILRCVPISNHLYFYWYRQILGQKVEFLVSFYNNEISEKSEIFDDQFSVERPDGSNFTLKIRSTKLEDSAMYFCAITPVFRNEQFFGPGTRLTVL.